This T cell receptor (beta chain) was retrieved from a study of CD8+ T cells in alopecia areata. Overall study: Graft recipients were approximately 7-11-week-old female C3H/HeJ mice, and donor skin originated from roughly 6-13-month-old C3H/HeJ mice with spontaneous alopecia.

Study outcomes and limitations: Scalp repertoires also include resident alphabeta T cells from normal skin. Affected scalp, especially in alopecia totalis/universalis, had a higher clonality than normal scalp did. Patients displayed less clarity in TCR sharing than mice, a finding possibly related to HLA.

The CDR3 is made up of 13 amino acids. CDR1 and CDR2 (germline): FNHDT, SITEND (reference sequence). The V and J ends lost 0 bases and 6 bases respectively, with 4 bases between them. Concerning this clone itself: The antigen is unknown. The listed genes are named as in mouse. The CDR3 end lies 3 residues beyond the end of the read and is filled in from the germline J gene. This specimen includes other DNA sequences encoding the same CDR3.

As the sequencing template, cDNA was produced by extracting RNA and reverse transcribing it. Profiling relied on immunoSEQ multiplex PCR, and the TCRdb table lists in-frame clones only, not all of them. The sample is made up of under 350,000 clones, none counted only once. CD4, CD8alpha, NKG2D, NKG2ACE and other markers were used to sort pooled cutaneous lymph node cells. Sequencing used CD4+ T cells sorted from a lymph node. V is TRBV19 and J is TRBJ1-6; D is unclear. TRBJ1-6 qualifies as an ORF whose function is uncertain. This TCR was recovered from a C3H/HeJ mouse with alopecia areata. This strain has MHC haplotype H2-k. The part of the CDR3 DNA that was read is TGTGCCAGCAGTATAGACAGTAATTCGCCC. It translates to CASSIDSNSP. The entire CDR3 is CASSIDSNSPLYF.